The clone carrying this T cell receptor beta chain was found a few times. Its antigen remains unknown. The sample belongs to a study of T cell repertoires in cytomegalovirus infection. The overall study: Public TCR beta signatures were indicative of both CMV infection and a matching HLA type.

Study conclusions and caveats: Using cumulative public TCR beta family frequency, the authors identified those who carried CMV together with the relevant HLA.

MiXCR was run by TCRdb on the reads, yielding one entry per CDR3 protein. In the table there are more than 650,000 distinct CDR3 sequences, less than 40% of which are singletons. Germline-derived CDR1 and CDR2 are MNHGY and SAAAGT. Unmatched junction bases numbered 7, after V lost 0 bases and J lost 7 bases. The CDR3 is 15 residues long. The sequence derives from a human donor in good health (CMV status not recorded). Some clones in this sample may be carry-over from other donors' samples. V is TRBV6-8 and J is TRBJ2-7; 9 nucleotides line up with TRBD1. Sequences were obtained from PBMCs. Written as DNA, the CDR3 is TGTGCCAGCAGTTACTCGATACAGGGGGCGCGAGAGCAGTACTTC. Its protein is CASSYSIQGAREQYF.